Presented here are 23 T cell receptor beta chains from one specimen sequenced in a study of OX40 agonist ivuxolimab in advanced cancers. The table came from immunoSEQ multiplex PCR; TCRdb's copy has only in-frame clones and leaves some out. There are about 95,000 clones in the sample; about 85% occur only once, and 3.8% lies in the top ten. Sequenced material: CD4+ or CD8+ T cells sorted from blood, taken in a trial of the OX40 agonist ivuxolimab. The receptors derive from an adult with an advanced solid tumor such as melanoma, head and neck, liver or kidney cancer.

This chain joins TRBV5-6 and TRBJ1-5; maybe TRBD1 (5 bases). CDR1 SGHDT and CDR2 YYEEEE come from the germline V gene. The V end lost 4 bases, the J end lost 5 bases, and 19 bases lay between the germline ends. The CDR3 extends over 16 amino acids. Here the CDR3 DNA reads TGTGCCAGCAGCCCAAACCGCGGGTTGGGGGATCAGCCCCAGCATTTT. This gives the protein CASSPNRGLGDQPQHF.

The CDR3, as DNA: TGCGCCAGCAGCTTGGCATCAGGGGATGCAAACATTCAGTACTTC. It is translated as CASSLASGDANIQYF. This chain links TRBV5-1 with TRBJ2-4, with D possibly TRBD1 on 6 matching bases. Trimming took 0 bases from V and 6 from J, leaving 13 bases between them. The CDR3 sequence is 15 residues long. Germline CDR1 SGHRS, CDR2 YFSETQ. The whole variable domain, filled in from reference TRBV5-1 and TRBJ2-4, reads KAGVTQTPRYLIKTRGQQVTLSCSPISGHRSVSWYQQTPGQGLQFLFEYFSETQRNKGNFPGRFSGRQFSNSRSEMNVSTLELGDSALYLCASSLASGDANIQYFGAGTRLSVL.

This rearrangement joins TRBV30 to TRBJ2-7; D is tentatively TRBD1 or TRBD2 (5 bases each). Deletions cut 4 bases from V and 3 bases from J, with 19 bases between. Per germline, CDR1 GTSNPN and CDR2 SVGIG (reference sequence). This CDR3 contains 15 residues. CDR3 DNA: TGTGCCTGGAAACTGGGACGGCCAGCTTGCTACGAGCAGTACTTC. Translating gives CAWKLGRPACYEQYF.

This clone has just one count. The chain employs TRBV30 and TRBJ2-7; perhaps TRBD1 as D (5 bases). The CDR3 contains 13 residues. CDR1 and CDR2 (germline): GTSNPN, SVGIG (reference sequence). The V gene lost 0 bases and the J gene lost 5 bases, with 11 bases spanning the gap. CDR3 nucleotide sequence: TGTGCCTGGAGTGTACGCAGGGTCAACGAGCAGTACTTC. Translation gives CAWSVRRVNEQYF. The entire variable domain, with the rest obtained from reference TRBV30 and TRBJ2-7, is as follows: SQTIHQWPATLVQPVGSPLSLECTVEGTSNPNLYWYRQAAGRGLQLLFYSVGIGQISSEVPQNLSASRPQDRQFILSSKKLLLSDSGFYLCAWSVRRVNEQYFGPGTRLTVT.

The chain has TRBV27 and TRBJ2-1, with D hard to call. CDR1 is MNHEY, CDR2 SMNVEV, per germline (reference sequence). The CDR3 consists of 13 residues. The ends were cut back, 6 bases at V and 6 bases at J, with 12 bases in the middle. The CDR3: CASSLESPNEQFF. The CDR3 DNA is TGTGCCAGCAGCCTCGAGTCTCCCAATGAGCAGTTCTTC.

V gene TRBV19 combines with J gene TRBJ2-3; perhaps TRBD1 as D (5 bases). Germline-derived CDR1 and CDR2 are LNHDA and SQIVND (reference sequence). The CDR3 consists of 16 residues. Trimming removed 6 bases at V and 2 bases at J, with 18 bases between. CDR3 in amino acids: CASSPIRALNTDTQYF. Here the CDR3 DNA reads TGTGCCAGTAGCCCAATCAGGGCTTTAAACACAGATACGCAGTATTTT. The full variable domain, rest sourced from reference TRBV19 and TRBJ2-3, is DGGITQSPKYLFRKEGQNVTLSCEQNLNHDAMYWYRQDPGQGLRLIYYSQIVNDFQKGDIAEGYSVSREKKESFPLTVTSAQKNPTAFYLCASSPIRALNTDTQYFGPGTRLTVL.

Remarks on this clone: At one end, the junction sequence differs from germline, possibly due to a read error. This chain joins TRBV7-6 and TRBJ2-2, with D tentatively TRBD1 or TRBD2 (5 bases each). Germline CDR1 and CDR2: SGHVS and FNYEAQ. This CDR3 contains 19 residues. CDR3 residues: CASTDRGSKGPQRHGELLF. The CDR3 bases are TGTGCCAGCACCGATAGAGGGTCTAAGGGACCCCAAAGGCATGGGGAGCTGCTTTTT.

This clone occurred once. The chain carries TRBV5-4 and TRBJ1-1, with D perhaps matching TRBD1 (5 bases). Germline V gives CDR1 SGHNT, CDR2 YYREEE (reference sequence). Trimming pared 7 bases from V and 3 bases from J, leaving 19 bases between. The CDR3 contains 15 residues. CDR3 DNA sequence: TGTGCCAGCCCGGGGGGTAATATGGTGGACACTGAAGCTTTCTTT. This gives the protein CASPGGNMVDTEAFF.

The chain uses TRBV9 and TRBJ1-1; D gene ambiguous. The CDR3 has 14 amino acids. CDR1 and CDR2 (germline): SGDLS, YYNGEE. The V end lost 0 bases, the J end lost 0 bases, and 6 bases lay between the germline ends. Written as DNA, the CDR3 is TGTGCCAGCAGCGTAGGTCCGCTGAACACTGAAGCTTTCTTT. Protein: CASSVGPLNTEAFF.

The chain employs TRBV4-1 and TRBJ1-4; 8 bases are shared with TRBD1. Germline lookup yields CDR1 MGHRA and CDR2 YSYEKL. Trimming at V came to 4 bases and at J to 4 bases, leaving 5 bases not matched to a gene. This CDR3 comprises 15 residues. The CDR3 here is CASSRDRTLNEKLFF. The CDR3 region has the DNA TGCGCCAGCAGCCGGGACAGGACACTTAATGAAAAACTGTTTTTT.

This clone is a singleton in its sample. This sequence joins TRBV5-6 and TRBJ1-1; no clear D gene. In germline, CDR1 is SGHDT, CDR2 YYEEEE. V lost 6 bases and J 1 base, leaving 13 bases between the germline ends. This CDR3 has 14 residues. CDR3 loop: CASTKRVGNTEAFF. The CDR3, as DNA: TGTGCCAGCACCAAAAGGGTTGGGAACACTGAAGCTTTCTTT.

Here the CDR3 reads CAWSKQGQHYEQYF. The CDR3 DNA reads TGTGCCTGGAGCAAACAAGGACAGCACTACGAGCAGTACTTC. V is TRBV30 and J is TRBJ2-7; a possible D gene is TRBD1 (6 bases). The CDR3 contains 14 residues. CDR1 and CDR2 from the germline V gene are GTSNPN and SVGIG (reference sequence). V was clipped by 3 bases and J by 3 bases, with 15 bases between them.

The rearrangement links TRBV28 to TRBJ2-5; D not resolved. With the DNA end fitting TRBJ2-7 better, the J assignment may be wrong. The V gene's germline CDR1 is MDHEN and CDR2 SYDVKM. CDR3 length: 13 amino acids. The CDR3 DNA reads as TGTGCCAGCAGTTTATTGGGGTCCTACGAGCAGTACTTC. This codes for CASSLLGSYEQYF.

The genes are TRBV18 and TRBJ2-1, with D unclear. In germline, CDR1 is KGHSH, CDR2 LQKENI. The germline V and J ends were trimmed by 6 bases and 0 bases, with 12 bases remaining between them. The CDR3 runs to 15 residues. CDR3 sequence: CASSHGRSSYNEQFF. CDR3 nucleotide sequence: TGTGCCAGCTCCCACGGACGGAGCTCCTACAATGAGCAGTTCTTC.

On this clone itself: Within the sample, other DNA sequences also encode this same CDR3. The genes are TRBV30 and TRBJ2-2; D remains unclear. The CDR3 loop spans 13 amino acids. Germline-derived CDR1 and CDR2 are GTSNPN and SVGIG (reference sequence). Trimming cost V 2 bases and J 1 base, with 5 bases left between them. CDR3 protein: CAWSRENTGELFF. DNA of the CDR3: TGTGCCTGGAGTAGAGAGAACACCGGGGAGCTGTTTTTT.

This clone was found once. The genes are TRBV19 and TRBJ1-3; 9 bases align to TRBD1. This CDR3 is 16 amino acids long. The germline V gene encodes CDR1 LNHDA and CDR2 SQIVND (reference sequence). V shed 7 bases and J 4 bases; nucleotides not matched to a gene: 11. CDR3 amino acids: CASTPPDRGFGNTIYF. The CDR3, as DNA: TGTGCCAGTACCCCCCCGGACAGGGGATTCGGAAACACCATATATTTT.

This rearrangement joins TRBV4-1 to TRBJ2-2, with D possibly being TRBD1 (6 bases). V lost 4 bases to trimming and J lost 5 bases, with 14 bases between them. The germline V gene encodes CDR1 MGHRA and CDR2 YSYEKL. The CDR3 loop spans 15 amino acids. In DNA, the CDR3 is TGCGCCAGCAGCCCAAATACAGGGATAACCGGGGAGCTGTTTTTT. Its protein product is CASSPNTGITGELFF.

The chain employs TRBV27 and TRBJ2-3; 14 bases agree with TRBD2. The CDR3 length is 18 residues. The germline gives CDR1 MNHEY, CDR2 SMNVEV (reference sequence). V lost 4 bases to trimming and J lost 3 bases; unmatched junction nucleotides: 9. The CDR3 nucleotides are TGTGCCAGCAGTTACCTACCTTGGACTAGCGGGAGGACAGATACGCAGTATTTT. Protein sequence: CASSYLPWTSGRTDTQYF.

The V gene is TRBV7-5, the J gene TRBJ1-5. TRBV7-5 is a documented pseudogene. The CDR3 loop spans 15 amino acids. The CDR3 region is CARPNGTGVDQPQHF. The CDR3 DNA reads TGTGCCAGGCCCAATGGAACTGGTGTGGATCAGCCCCAGCATTTT.

V and J are TRBV5-4 and TRBJ2-1; TRBD2 matches 12 bases. CDR1 and CDR2 from the germline V gene are SGHNT and YYREEE (reference sequence). J gave up 8 bases and V 4 bases, and 10 bases lay outside the gene matches. This CDR3 contains 16 residues. CDR3 amino acids: CASSLFRTSGKDEQFF. The CDR3 bases are TGTGCCAGCAGCCTCTTTAGGACTAGCGGGAAGGATGAGCAGTTCTTC.

The chain is built from TRBV7-9 and TRBJ2-7; D might be TRBD1 (6 bases). V lost 7 bases, J lost 2 bases, and 15 bases lay in between. Germline V gives CDR1 SEHNR, CDR2 FQNEAQ (reference sequence). There are 14 residues in the CDR3. This chain's CDR3 is CASTRTEKAYEQYF. Written as DNA, the CDR3 is TGTGCCAGCACCCGGACAGAGAAAGCCTACGAGCAGTACTTC.

The chain couples TRBV7-9 to TRBJ1-1; no clear D. Between the trimmed V and J ends, which lost 5 bases and 1 base, there was a span of 14 bases. The CDR3 has 15 residues. Germline V lookup: CDR1 SEHNR, CDR2 FQNEAQ (reference sequence). For the CDR3, the DNA is TGTGCCAGCAGCCACCGGCCCTTGGCGAACACTGAAGCTTTCTTT. This translates into CASSHRPLANTEAFF.

The CDR3 bases are TGCGCCAGCAGCCCGGACGTCGGCTACGAGCAGTACTTC. Translated, it gives CASSPDVGYEQYF. V usage is TRBV5-1 and J usage is TRBJ2-5; D not certain. Gene TRBJ2-7 matches the end of the DNA better, so the J call may be wrong. Germline V gene data show CDR1 as SGHRS and CDR2 as YFSETQ. This CDR3 contains 13 residues.